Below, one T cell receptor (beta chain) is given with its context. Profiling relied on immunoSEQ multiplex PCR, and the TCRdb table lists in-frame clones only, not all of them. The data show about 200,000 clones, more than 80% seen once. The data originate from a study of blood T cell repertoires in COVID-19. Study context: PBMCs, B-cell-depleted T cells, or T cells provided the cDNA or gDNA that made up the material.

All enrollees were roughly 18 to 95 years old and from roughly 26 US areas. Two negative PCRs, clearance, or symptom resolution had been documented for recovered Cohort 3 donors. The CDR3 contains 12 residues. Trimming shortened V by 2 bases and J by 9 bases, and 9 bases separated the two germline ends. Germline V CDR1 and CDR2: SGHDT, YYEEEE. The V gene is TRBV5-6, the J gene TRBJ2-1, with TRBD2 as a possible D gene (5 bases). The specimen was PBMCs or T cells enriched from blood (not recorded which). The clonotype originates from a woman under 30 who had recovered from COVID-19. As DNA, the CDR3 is TGTGCCAGCAGCTTAGGAGGCATTGAGCAGTTCTTC. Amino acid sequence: CASSLGGIEQFF.